This T cell receptor beta chain appears in the sequencing data of a study of metastatic and nonmetastatic thyroid tumors. The overall study: Malignant and benign thyroid patients had repertoires compared in peripheral blood and tumor or nodule tissue. Findings and caveats of the study: Compared with benign nodules, malignant thyroid tumors were reported to have significantly higher TCR beta diversity in both blood and tumor.

Treatment of any kind had been given to no patient before thyroid surgery. The CDR3 is made up of 14 amino acids. Per the germline V gene, CDR1 is SGHRS and CDR2 is YFSETQ. Trimming shortened V by 3 bases and J by 4 bases, and 10 bases separated the two germline ends. With respect to this clone: Its specificity is not known.

Original processing methods: The distant-metastasis classifier for papillary thyroid cancer was built from CDR3 differences across clinicopathological groups. From the PCR reads, TCRdb re-called clones with MiXCR. TCRdb assigned the V and J calls; the authors' analysis was not used. The sample carries fewer than 13,000 clones, roughly 28% recorded once. The gene calls are TRBV5-1 and TRBJ1-4, with D unresolved. Sequencing was done on a sample of tumor tissue. The receptor comes from a male donor with papillary thyroid cancer or a benign thyroid nodule (not recorded which). Some clones in this sample may be carry-over from other donors' samples. The CDR3 region is CASSWEGVNEKLFF. The CDR3, as DNA: TGCGCCAGCAGCTGGGAGGGAGTTAATGAAAAACTGTTTTTT.